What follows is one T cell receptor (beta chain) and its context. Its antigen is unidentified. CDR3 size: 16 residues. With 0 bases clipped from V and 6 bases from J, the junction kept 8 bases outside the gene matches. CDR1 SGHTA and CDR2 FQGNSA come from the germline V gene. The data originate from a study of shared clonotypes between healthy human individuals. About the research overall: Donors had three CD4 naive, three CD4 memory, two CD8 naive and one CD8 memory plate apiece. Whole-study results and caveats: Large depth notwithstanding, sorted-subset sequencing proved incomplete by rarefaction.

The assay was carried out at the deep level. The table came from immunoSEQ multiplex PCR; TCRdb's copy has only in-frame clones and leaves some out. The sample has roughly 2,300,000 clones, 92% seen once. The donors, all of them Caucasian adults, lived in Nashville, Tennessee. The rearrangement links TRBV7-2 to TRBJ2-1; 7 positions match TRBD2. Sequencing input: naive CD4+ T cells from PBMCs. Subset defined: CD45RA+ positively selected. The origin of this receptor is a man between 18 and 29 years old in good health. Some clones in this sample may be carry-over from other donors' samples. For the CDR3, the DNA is TGTGCCAGCAGCTTAGCCCTCCCGGCGGGAGTCAATGAGCAGTTCTTC. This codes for CASSLALPAGVNEQFF.